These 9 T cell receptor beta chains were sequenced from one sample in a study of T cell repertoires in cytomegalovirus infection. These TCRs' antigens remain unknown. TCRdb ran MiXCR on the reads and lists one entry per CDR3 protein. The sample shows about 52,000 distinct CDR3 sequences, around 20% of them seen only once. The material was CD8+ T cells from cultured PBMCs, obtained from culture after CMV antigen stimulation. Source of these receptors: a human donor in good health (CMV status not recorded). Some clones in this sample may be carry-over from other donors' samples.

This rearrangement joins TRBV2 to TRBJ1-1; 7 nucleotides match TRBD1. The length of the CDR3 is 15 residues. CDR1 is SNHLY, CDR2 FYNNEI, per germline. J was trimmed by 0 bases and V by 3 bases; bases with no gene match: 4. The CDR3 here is CASSEEGAMNTEAFF. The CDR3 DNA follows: TGTGCCAGCAGTGAGGAGGGGGCTATGAACACTGAAGCTTTCTTT. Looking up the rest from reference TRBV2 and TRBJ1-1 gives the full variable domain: EPEVTQTPSHQVTQMGQEVILRCVPISNHLYFYWYRQILGQKVEFLVSFYNNEISEKSEIFDDQFSVERPDGSNFTLKIRSTKLEDSAMYFCASSEEGAMNTEAFFGQGTRLTVV.

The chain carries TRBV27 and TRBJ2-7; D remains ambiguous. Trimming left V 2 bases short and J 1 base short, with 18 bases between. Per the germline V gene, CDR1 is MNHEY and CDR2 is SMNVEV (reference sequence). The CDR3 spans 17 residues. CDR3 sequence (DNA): TGTGCCAGCAGTTTAGGGAATCCCTCTTTCGGTTCCTACGAGCAGTACTTC. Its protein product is CASSLGNPSFGSYEQYF.

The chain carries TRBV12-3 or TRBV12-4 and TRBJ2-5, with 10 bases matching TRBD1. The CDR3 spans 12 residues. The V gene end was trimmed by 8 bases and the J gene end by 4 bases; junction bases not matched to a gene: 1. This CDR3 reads CASRDRGETQYF. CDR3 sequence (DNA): TGTGCCAGCCGGGACAGGGGAGAGACCCAGTACTTC.

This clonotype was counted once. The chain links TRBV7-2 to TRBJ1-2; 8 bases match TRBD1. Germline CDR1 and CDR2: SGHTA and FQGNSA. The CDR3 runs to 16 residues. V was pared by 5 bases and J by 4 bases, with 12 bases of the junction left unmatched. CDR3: CASSPNSGGFSYGYTF. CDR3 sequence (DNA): TGTGCCAGCAGCCCAAACTCAGGGGGCTTTAGCTATGGCTACACCTTC.

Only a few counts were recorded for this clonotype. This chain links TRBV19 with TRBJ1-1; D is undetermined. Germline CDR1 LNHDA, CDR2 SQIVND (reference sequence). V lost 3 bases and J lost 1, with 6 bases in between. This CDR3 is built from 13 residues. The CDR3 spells CASSIFWNTEAFF. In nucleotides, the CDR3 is TGTGCCAGTAGTATTTTTTGGAACACTGAAGCTTTCTTT.

The chain's CDR3 is CASSSRREITEAFF. CDR3 coding DNA: TGTGCCAGCAGCTCCCGACGGGAAATCACTGAAGCTTTCTTT. This chain uses TRBV7-3 with TRBJ1-1; D remains ambiguous. V was pared by 4 bases and J by 4 bases, with 13 bases between. The length of the CDR3 is 14 residues. Germline V gives CDR1 SGHTA, CDR2 FQGTGA.

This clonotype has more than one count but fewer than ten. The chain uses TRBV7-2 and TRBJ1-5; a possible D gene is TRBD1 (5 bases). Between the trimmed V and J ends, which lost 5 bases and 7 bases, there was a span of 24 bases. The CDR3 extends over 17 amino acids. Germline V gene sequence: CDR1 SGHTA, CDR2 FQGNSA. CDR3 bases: TGTGCCAGCAGCCCAACGCTAAGGGGAAGGGCGGGACAGCCCCAGCATTTT. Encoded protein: CASSPTLRGRAGQPQHF.

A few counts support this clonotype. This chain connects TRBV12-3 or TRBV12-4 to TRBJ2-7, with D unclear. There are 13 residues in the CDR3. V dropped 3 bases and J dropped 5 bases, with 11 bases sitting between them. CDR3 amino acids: CASSFLEVHEQYF. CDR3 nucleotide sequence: TGTGCCAGCAGTTTTCTAGAGGTCCACGAGCAGTACTTC.

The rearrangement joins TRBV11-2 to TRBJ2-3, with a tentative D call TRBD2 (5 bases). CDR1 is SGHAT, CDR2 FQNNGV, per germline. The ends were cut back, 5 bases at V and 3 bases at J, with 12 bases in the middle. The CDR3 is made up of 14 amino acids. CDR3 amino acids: CASSPHPGTDTQYF. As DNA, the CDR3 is TGTGCCAGCAGCCCCCATCCGGGGACAGATACGCAGTATTTT.